This paragraph reports one T cell receptor (beta chain). What it binds is not known. This entry belongs to a study of blood T cells in healthy people across ages. Alongside a J-beta primer mix, a sample-barcoded 5' primer served in a second PCR lasting about 7 to 11 cycles. TCRdb passed the 5' RACE reads through MiXCR, listing each CDR3 protein once. The sample carries 1.8 million or so distinct CDR3 sequences, around 40% recorded once. General study results and limits: Naive T cell percentage showed a strong correlation with TCR beta diversity.

The sequencing input was blood. This clonotype was obtained from a human donor in good health.

This chain's CDR3 is CASKGAGKETQYF. The CDR3 DNA reads TGTGCCAGCAAGGGTGCGGGAAAAGAGACCCAGTACTTC. The V gene is TRBV12-3 or TRBV12-4, the J gene TRBJ2-5; perhaps TRBD2 as D (6 bases). Trimming removed 7 bases from V and 3 bases from J, with 12 bases in between. The CDR3 has 13 amino acids.